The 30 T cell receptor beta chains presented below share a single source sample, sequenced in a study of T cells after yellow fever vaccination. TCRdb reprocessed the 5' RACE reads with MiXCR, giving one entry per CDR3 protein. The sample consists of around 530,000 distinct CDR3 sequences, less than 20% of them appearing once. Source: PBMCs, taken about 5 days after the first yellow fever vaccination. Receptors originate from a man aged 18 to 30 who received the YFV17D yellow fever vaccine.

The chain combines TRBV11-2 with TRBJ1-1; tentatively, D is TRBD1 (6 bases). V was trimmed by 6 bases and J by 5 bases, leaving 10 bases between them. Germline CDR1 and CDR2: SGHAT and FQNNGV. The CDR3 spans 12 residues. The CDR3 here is CASRRQGTEAFF. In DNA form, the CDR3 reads TGTGCCAGCAGACGCCAGGGGACTGAAGCTTTCTTT.

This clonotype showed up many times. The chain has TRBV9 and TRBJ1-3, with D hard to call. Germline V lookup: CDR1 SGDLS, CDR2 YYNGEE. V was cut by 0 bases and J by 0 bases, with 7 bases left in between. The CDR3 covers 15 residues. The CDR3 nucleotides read TGTGCCAGCAGCGTAGCCCCAAGCTCTGGAAACACCATATATTTT. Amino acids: CASSVAPSSGNTIYF.

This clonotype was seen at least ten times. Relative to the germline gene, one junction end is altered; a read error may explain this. DNA for the CDR3: TGTGCCAGCAGCTTAGGACTGGACAATGAGCAGTTCTTC. Translated, it gives CASSLGLDNEQFF. The V call is TRBV5-1, the J call TRBJ2-1, with D possibly TRBD2 on 5 matching bases. The CDR3 consists of 13 residues. CDR1 and CDR2 from the germline V gene are SGHRS and YFSETQ. The variable domain in full, completed from reference TRBV5-1 and TRBJ2-1, reads KAGVTQTPRYLIKTRGQQVTLSCSPISGHRSVSWYQQTPGQGLQFLFEYFSETQRNKGNFPGRFSGRQFSNSRSEMNVSTLELGDSALYLCASSLGLDNEQFFGPGTRLTVL.

CDR3 nucleotide sequence: TGCGCCAGCAGCCGATGGGGCGGACCCTCTGGGGCCAACGTCCTGACTTTC. Protein product: CASSRWGGPSGANVLTF. This rearrangement joins TRBV5-1 to TRBJ2-6; D may be TRBD1 (5 bases). Trimming removed 4 bases from V and 0 bases from J, with 14 bases in between. The germline V gene has CDR1 SGHRS and CDR2 YFSETQ. The CDR3 is made up of 17 amino acids.

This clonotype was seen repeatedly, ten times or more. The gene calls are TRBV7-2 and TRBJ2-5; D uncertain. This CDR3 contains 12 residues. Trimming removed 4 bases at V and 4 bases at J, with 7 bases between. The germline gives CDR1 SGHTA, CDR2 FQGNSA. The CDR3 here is CASSYIIETQYF. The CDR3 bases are TGTGCCAGCAGCTACATAATAGAGACCCAGTACTTC.

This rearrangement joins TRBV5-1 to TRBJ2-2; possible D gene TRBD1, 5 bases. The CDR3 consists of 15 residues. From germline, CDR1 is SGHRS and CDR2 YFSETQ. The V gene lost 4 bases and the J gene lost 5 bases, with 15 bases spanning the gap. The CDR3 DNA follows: TGCGCCAGCAGCGGCCGAGACAGCATAACCGGGGAGCTGTTTTTT. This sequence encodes CASSGRDSITGELFF. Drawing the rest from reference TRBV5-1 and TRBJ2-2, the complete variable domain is KAGVTQTPRYLIKTRGQQVTLSCSPISGHRSVSWYQQTPGQGLQFLFEYFSETQRNKGNFPGRFSGRQFSNSRSEMNVSTLELGDSALYLCASSGRDSITGELFFGEGSRLTVL.

This CDR3 is CSAGGGTGAYEQYV. Written as DNA, the CDR3 is TGCAGTGCAGGGGGGGGGACAGGAGCCTACGAGCAGTACGTC. This rearrangement joins TRBV20-1 to TRBJ2-7; D may be TRBD1 (8 bases). V gave up 6 bases and J gave up 2 bases, with 17 bases separating them. The germline CDR1 and CDR2 sequences are DFQATT and SNEGSKA (reference sequence). The CDR3 extends over 14 amino acids.

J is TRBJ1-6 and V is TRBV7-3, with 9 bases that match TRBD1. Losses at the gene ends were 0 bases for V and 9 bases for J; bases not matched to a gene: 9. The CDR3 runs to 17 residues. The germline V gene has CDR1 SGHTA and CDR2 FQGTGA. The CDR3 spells CASSLTPTGGGGSPLHF. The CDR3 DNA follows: TGTGCCAGCAGCTTAACCCCAACAGGGGGCGGGGGTTCACCCCTCCACTTT.

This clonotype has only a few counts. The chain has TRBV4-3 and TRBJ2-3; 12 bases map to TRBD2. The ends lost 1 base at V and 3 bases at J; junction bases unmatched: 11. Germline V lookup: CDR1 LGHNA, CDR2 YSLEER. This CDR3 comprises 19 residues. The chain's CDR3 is CASSQGPPTTSGGTDTQYF. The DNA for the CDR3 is TGCGCCAGCAGCCAAGGACCCCCAACCACTAGCGGGGGGACAGATACGCAGTATTTT.

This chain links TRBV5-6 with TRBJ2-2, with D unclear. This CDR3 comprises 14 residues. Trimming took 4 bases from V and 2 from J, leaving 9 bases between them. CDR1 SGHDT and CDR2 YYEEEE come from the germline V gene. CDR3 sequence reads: CASSRMANTGELFF. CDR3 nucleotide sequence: TGTGCCAGCAGCCGAATGGCTAACACCGGGGAGCTGTTTTTT.

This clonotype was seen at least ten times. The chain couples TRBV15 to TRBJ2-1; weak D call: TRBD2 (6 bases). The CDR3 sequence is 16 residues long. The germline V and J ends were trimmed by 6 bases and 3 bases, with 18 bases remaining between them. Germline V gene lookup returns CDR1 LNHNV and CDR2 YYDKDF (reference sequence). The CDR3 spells CATSPDRRDLYNEQFF. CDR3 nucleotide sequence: TGTGCCACCAGTCCCGACCGGAGGGACCTCTACAATGAGCAGTTCTTC. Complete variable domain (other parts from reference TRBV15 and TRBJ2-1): DAMVIQNPRYQVTQFGKPVTLSCSQTLNHNVMYWYQQKSSQAPKLLFHYYDKDFNNEADTPDNFQSRRPNTSFCFLDIRSPGLGDTAMYLCATSPDRRDLYNEQFFGPGTRLTVL.

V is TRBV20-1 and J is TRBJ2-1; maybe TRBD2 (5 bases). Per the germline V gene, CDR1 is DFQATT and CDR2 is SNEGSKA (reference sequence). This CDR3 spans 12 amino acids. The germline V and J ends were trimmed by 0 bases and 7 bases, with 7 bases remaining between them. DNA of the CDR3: TGCAGTGCTAGAGATGAGGGAAATGAGCAGTTCTTC. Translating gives CSARDEGNEQFF.

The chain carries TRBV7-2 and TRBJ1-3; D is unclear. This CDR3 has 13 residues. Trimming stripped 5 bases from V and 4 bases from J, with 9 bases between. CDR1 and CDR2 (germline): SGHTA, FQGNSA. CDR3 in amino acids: CASSIVEGNTIYF. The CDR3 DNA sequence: TGTGCCAGCAGCATTGTAGAGGGAAACACCATATATTTT. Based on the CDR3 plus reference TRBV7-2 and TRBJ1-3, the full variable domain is GAGVSQSPSNKVTEKGKDVELRCDPISGHTALYWYRQSLGQGLEFLIYFQGNSAPDKSGLPSDRFSAERTGGSVSTLTIQRTQQEDSAVYLCASSIVEGNTIYFGEGSWLTVV.

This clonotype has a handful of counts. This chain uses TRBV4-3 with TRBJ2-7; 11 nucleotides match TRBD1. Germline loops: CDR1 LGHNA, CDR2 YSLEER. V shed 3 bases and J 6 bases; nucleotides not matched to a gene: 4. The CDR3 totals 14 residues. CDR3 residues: CASSHGQGAGEQYF. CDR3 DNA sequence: TGCGCCAGCAGCCACGGACAGGGGGCGGGCGAGCAGTACTTC.

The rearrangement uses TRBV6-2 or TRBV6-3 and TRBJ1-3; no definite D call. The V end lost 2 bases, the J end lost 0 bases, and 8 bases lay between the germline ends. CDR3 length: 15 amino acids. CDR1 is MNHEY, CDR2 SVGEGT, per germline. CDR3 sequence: CASSYSRISGNTIYF. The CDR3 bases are TGTGCCAGCAGTTACAGTCGGATCTCTGGAAACACCATATATTTT.

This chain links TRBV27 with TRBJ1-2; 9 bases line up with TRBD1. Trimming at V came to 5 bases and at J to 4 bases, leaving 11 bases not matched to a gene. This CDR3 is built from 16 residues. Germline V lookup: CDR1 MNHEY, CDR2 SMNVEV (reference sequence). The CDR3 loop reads CASSLGQTGGVYGYTF. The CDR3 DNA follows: TGTGCCAGCAGTCTCGGGCAAACAGGGGGCGTCTATGGCTACACCTTC.

The CDR3 is CASSQGHPSGSYNEQFF. The DNA for the CDR3 is TGCGCCAGCAGCCAAGGCCACCCTAGCGGGTCCTACAATGAGCAGTTCTTC. The genes are TRBV4-1 and TRBJ2-1, with 8 bases matching TRBD2. Germline CDR1 reads MGHRA; CDR2 reads YSYEKL. V lost 1 base, J lost 1 base, and 6 bases stayed unmatched. This CDR3 spans 17 amino acids.

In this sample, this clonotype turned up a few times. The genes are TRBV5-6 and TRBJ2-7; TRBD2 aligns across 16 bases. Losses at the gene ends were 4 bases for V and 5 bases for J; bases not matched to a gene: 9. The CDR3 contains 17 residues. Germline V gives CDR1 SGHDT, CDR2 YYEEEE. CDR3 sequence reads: CASSGGTSGGAGHEQYV. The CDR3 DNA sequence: TGTGCCAGCAGCGGCGGGACTAGCGGGGGGGCAGGTCACGAGCAGTACGTC.

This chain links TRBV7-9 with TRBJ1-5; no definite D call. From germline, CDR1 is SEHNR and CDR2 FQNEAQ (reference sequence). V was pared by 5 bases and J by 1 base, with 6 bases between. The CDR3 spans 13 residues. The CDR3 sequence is CASSARSNQPQHF. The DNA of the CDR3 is TGTGCCAGCAGCGCAAGGAGCAATCAGCCCCAGCATTTT.

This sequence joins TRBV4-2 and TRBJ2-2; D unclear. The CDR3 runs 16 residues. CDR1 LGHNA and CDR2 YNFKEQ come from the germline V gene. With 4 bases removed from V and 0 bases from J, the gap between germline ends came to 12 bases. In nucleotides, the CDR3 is TGTGCCAGCAGCCCATTCGACCTGACGAACACCGGGGAGCTGTTTTTT. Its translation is CASSPFDLTNTGELFF.

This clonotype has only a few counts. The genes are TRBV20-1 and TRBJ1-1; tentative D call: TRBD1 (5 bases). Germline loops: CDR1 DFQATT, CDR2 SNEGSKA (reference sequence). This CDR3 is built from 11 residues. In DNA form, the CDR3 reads TGCAGGGGGGTGGATAACACTGAAGCTTTCTTT. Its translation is CRGVDNTEAFF.

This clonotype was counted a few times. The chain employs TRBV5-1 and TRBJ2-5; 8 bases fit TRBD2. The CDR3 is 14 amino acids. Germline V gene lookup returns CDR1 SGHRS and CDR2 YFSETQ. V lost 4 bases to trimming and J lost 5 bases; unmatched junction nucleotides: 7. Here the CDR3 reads CASSPGGAWETQYF. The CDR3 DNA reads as TGCGCCAGCAGCCCCGGGGGGGCCTGGGAGACCCAGTACTTC.

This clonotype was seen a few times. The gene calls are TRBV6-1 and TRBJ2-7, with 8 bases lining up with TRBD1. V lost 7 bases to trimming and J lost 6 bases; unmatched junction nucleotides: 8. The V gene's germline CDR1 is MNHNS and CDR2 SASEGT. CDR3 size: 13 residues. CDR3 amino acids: CASTPATGGEQYF. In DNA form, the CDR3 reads TGTGCCAGCACCCCGGCAACAGGGGGCGAGCAGTACTTC.

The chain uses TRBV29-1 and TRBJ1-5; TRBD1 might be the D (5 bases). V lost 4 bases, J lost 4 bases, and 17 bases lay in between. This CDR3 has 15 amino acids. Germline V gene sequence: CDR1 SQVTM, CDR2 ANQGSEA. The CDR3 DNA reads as TGCAGCGTTGCCGATACGGGGGGAGAGAATCAGCCCCAGCATTTT. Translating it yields CSVADTGGENQPQHF.

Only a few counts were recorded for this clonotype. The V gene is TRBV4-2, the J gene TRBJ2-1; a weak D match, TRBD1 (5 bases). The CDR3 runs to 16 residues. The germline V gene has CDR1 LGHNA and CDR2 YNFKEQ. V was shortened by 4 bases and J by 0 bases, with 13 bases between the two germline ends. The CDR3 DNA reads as TGTGCCAGCAGCCCCCATACAGGCAGCTCCTACAATGAGCAGTTCTTC. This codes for CASSPHTGSSYNEQFF.

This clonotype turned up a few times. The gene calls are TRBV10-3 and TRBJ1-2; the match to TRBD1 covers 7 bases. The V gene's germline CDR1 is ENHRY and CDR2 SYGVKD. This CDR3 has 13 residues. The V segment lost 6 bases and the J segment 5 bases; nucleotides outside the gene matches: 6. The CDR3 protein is CAISQQGQYGYTF. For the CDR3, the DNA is TGTGCCATCAGCCAACAGGGGCAATATGGCTACACCTTC.

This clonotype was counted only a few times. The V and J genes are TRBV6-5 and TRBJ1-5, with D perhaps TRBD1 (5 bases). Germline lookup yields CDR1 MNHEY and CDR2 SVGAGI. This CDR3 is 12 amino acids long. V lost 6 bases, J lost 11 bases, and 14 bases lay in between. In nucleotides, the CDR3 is TGTGCCAGCAGAGATCAGGGAGGGACCCAGCATTTT. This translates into CASRDQGGTQHF.

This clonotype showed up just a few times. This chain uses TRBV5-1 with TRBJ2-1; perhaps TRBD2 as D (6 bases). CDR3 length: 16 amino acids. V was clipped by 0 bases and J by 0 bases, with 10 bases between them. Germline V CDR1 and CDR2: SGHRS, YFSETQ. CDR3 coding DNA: TGCGCCAGCAGCTTGGAGAGACTAGACTCCTACAATGAGCAGTTCTTC. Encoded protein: CASSLERLDSYNEQFF.

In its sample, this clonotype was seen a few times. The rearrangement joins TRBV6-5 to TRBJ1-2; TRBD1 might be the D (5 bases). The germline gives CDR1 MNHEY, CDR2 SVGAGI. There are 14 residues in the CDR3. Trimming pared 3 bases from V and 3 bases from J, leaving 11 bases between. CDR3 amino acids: CASSYYWGDYGYTF. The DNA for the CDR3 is TGTGCCAGCAGTTATTATTGGGGGGACTATGGCTACACCTTC.

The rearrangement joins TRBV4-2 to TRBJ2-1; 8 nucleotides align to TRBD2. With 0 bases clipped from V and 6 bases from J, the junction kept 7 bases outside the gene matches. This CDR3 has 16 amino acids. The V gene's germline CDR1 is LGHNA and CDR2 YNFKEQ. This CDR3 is CASSQDQAGALNEQFF. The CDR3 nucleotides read TGTGCCAGCAGCCAAGATCAAGCGGGGGCCCTCAATGAGCAGTTCTTC.